The 30 T cell receptor beta chains below all came from one sample that was sequenced in a study of OX40 agonist ivuxolimab in advanced cancers. Library prep was done by the immunoSEQ multiplex PCR assay. TCRdb's version of the immuneACCESS table is confined to in-frame rearrangements and falls short of the full clone set. An unresolved V gene accounts for under half of the shortfall where checked; the remainder is of unknown origin. The sample table records about 79,000 clones; about 94% of these occur just once. 8.5% to 10% of the sample is held by the ten biggest clonotypes. The source was CD4+ or CD8+ T cells sorted from blood, collected in a trial of the OX40 agonist ivuxolimab. All receptors derive from an adult with an advanced solid tumor such as melanoma, head and neck, liver or kidney cancer.

The J gene is TRBJ2-7, the V gene TRBV7-2; D ambiguous. In germline, CDR1 is SGHTA, CDR2 FQGNSA. Deletions cut 1 base from V and 3 bases from J, with 16 bases between. This CDR3 is 16 amino acids long. The CDR3 loop reads CASSLEGGNLLYEQYF. In nucleotides, the CDR3 is TGTGCCAGCAGCTTAGAGGGTGGGAACCTACTCTACGAGCAGTACTTC. Full variable domain (remainder filled in from reference TRBV7-2 and TRBJ2-7): GAGVSQSPSNKVTEKGKDVELRCDPISGHTALYWYRQSLGQGLEFLIYFQGNSAPDKSGLPSDRFSAERTGGSVSTLTIQRTQQEDSAVYLCASSLEGGNLLYEQYFGPGTRLTVT.

The rearrangement links TRBV30 to TRBJ1-6; unclear D gene. This CDR3 has 16 amino acids. CDR1 is GTSNPN, CDR2 SVGIG, per germline (reference sequence). Trimming shortened V by 3 bases and J by 3 bases, and 15 bases separated the two germline ends. CDR3 region: CAWSGGSRGYNSPLHF. DNA for the CDR3: TGTGCCTGGAGCGGAGGGAGCCGGGGCTATAATTCACCCCTCCACTTT. Looking up the rest from reference TRBV30 and TRBJ1-6 gives the full variable domain: SQTIHQWPATLVQPVGSPLSLECTVEGTSNPNLYWYRQAAGRGLQLLFYSVGIGQISSEVPQNLSASRPQDRQFILSSKKLLLSDSGFYLCAWSGGSRGYNSPLHFGNGTRLTVT.

This clone has only one observation. The chain carries TRBV6-1 and TRBJ2-7, with TRBD1 matching 8 bases. CDR1 and CDR2 (germline): MNHNS, SASEGT. The CDR3 runs 14 residues. The J segment lost 1 base and the V segment lost 4 bases, leaving 3 bases of the junction unmatched. In DNA form, the CDR3 reads TGTGCCAGCAGTGTCAGGGGGCTGTCCTACGAGCAGTACTTC. It specifies CASSVRGLSYEQYF.

This clone was picked up one time. The J gene is TRBJ2-5, the V gene TRBV29-1; TRBD2 matches 10 bases. The V segment lost 2 bases and the J segment 2 bases; nucleotides outside the gene matches: 5. The germline gives CDR1 SQVTM, CDR2 ANQGSEA. CDR3 length: 15 amino acids. The CDR3 is CSVELAGDHQETQYF. CDR3 in DNA: TGCAGCGTTGAACTAGCGGGAGATCATCAAGAGACCCAGTACTTC.

The chain joins TRBV5-5 to TRBJ2-7; 12 nucleotides agree with TRBD2. The CDR3 runs 15 residues. The trim removed 0 bases at V and 6 bases at J, leaving 4 bases unmatched. In germline, CDR1 is SGHKS, CDR2 YYEKEE (reference sequence). The CDR3 sequence: CASSLVLAGGAEQYF. Written as DNA, the CDR3 is TGTGCCAGCAGCTTGGTACTAGCGGGAGGTGCCGAGCAGTACTTC.

The rearrangement uses TRBV29-1 and TRBJ1-4; 9 bases align to TRBD1. Looked up from germline, CDR1 is SQVTM and CDR2 is ANQGSEA. The CDR3 spans 15 residues. The V gene end was trimmed by 0 bases and the J gene end by 8 bases; junction bases not matched to a gene: 7. For the CDR3, the DNA is TGCAGCGTTGAAGATCAGGACAGGGGAGTGGAAAAACTGTTTTTT. Amino acids: CSVEDQDRGVEKLFF.

The CDR3 DNA reads as TGTGCCACCACATACTTGGACCTCGAGCAGTACTTC. This sequence encodes CATTYLDLEQYF. V and J are TRBV6-1 and TRBJ2-7; D not certain. The CDR3 is 12 residues long. Germline V lookup: CDR1 MNHNS, CDR2 SASEGT. Deletions cut 10 bases from V and 6 bases from J, with 16 bases between.

V is TRBV5-1 and J is TRBJ2-1; D is possibly TRBD2 (5 bases). Trimming removed 4 bases at V and 7 bases at J, with 15 bases between. The CDR3 consists of 14 residues. Germline CDR1 is SGHRS and CDR2 is YFSETQ. The CDR3 DNA reads TGCGCCAGCAGCGTCACCCGGTCGGGAAATGAGCAGTTCTTC. Encoded protein: CASSVTRSGNEQFF.

J is TRBJ2-3 and V is TRBV6-6, with D possibly called TRBD1 or TRBD2 (5 bases each). Trimming removed 1 base from V and 0 bases from J, with 11 bases in between. CDR1 is MNHNY and CDR2 is SVGAGI in the germline V gene (reference sequence). There are 16 residues in the CDR3. The CDR3 is CASSYLGPGSTDTQYF. The CDR3 region has the DNA TGTGCCAGCAGTTACTTGGGACCCGGGAGCACAGATACGCAGTATTTT.

The sample holds one count of this clone. The chain recombines TRBV7-8 with TRBJ2-2; maybe TRBD2 (6 bases). Germline CDR1 reads SGHVS; CDR2 reads FQNEAQ. CDR3 size: 19 residues. V lost 5 bases and J lost 3, with 25 bases in between. DNA of the CDR3: TGTGCCAGCAGCCCTTGGGTCTTGGGCTCGGTAGCGGACACCGGGGAGCTGTTTTTT. Translation gives CASSPWVLGSVADTGELFF.

The CDR3 here is CASSFLDSPGLFF. DNA of the CDR3: TGTGCCAGCAGTTTTCTCGACTCCCCGGGACTGTTTTTT. The rearrangement links TRBV6-5 to TRBJ1-4; D not resolved. Germline loops: CDR1 MNHEY, CDR2 SVGAGI. V gave up 4 bases and J gave up 13 bases, with 16 bases separating them. This CDR3 has 13 amino acids.

The J gene is TRBJ2-2, the V gene TRBV15, with D maybe TRBD2 (5 bases). Germline V gives CDR1 LNHNV, CDR2 YYDKDF (reference sequence). The V and J ends lost 4 bases and 0 bases respectively, with 18 bases between them. CDR3 length: 18 amino acids. The CDR3 loop is CATSTMRAALTNTGELFF. CDR3 coding DNA: TGTGCCACCAGCACGATGAGAGCGGCCCTTACGAACACCGGGGAGCTGTTTTTT.

The V call is TRBV30, the J call TRBJ2-1, with D maybe TRBD2 (5 bases). Germline V lookup: CDR1 GTSNPN, CDR2 SVGIG (reference sequence). Trimming shortened V by 5 bases and J by 6 bases, and 11 bases separated the two germline ends. The CDR3 has 12 amino acids. The CDR3 bases are TGTGCCTGGGATCGACTACCCAATGAGCAGTTCTTC. Translated: CAWDRLPNEQFF.

V is TRBV25-1 and J is TRBJ2-1, with TRBD2 matching 10 bases. CDR1 MGHDK and CDR2 SYGVNS come from the germline V gene. This CDR3 has 14 residues. J lost 5 bases, V lost 6 bases, and 4 bases had no gene match. In DNA, the CDR3 is TGTGCCAGCAGCCTAGCGGGAGCCCACAATGAGCAGTTCTTC. Protein sequence: CASSLAGAHNEQFF.

The gene calls are TRBV4-2 and TRBJ2-7; 8 bases line up with TRBD2. V was clipped by 3 bases and J by 4 bases; unmatched bases: 5. Germline CDR1 LGHNA, CDR2 YNFKEQ. This CDR3 is 14 amino acids long. The CDR3 DNA reads TGTGCCAGCAGCCAGACTAGCGCATTTTACGAGCAGTACTTC. It codes for CASSQTSAFYEQYF.

This clone was detected only a few times. This rearrangement joins TRBV19 to TRBJ1-5, with D perhaps TRBD1 (6 bases). Trimming removed 1 base at V and 7 bases at J, with 14 bases between. The CDR3 length is 15 residues. Per germline, CDR1 LNHDA and CDR2 SQIVND (reference sequence). CDR3 sequence: CASSIAGDSEQPQHF. In DNA form, the CDR3 reads TGTGCCAGTAGTATAGCAGGGGATTCGGAACAGCCCCAGCATTTT.

This clone has just one count. This chain joins TRBV7-6 and TRBJ2-1; no firm D call. V was cut by 5 bases and J by 8 bases, with 13 bases left in between. CDR3 length: 13 amino acids. Germline V gene sequence: CDR1 SGHVS, CDR2 FNYEAQ. The CDR3 sequence is CASSARLAYEQFF. DNA for the CDR3: TGTGCCAGCAGCGCCCGATTGGCGTATGAGCAGTTCTTC. Full variable domain (missing parts from reference TRBV7-6 and TRBJ2-1): GAGVSQSPRYKVTKRGQDVALRCDPISGHVSLYWYRQALGQGPEFLTYFNYEAQQDKSGLPNDRFSAERPEGSISTLTIQRTEQRDSAMYRCASSARLAYEQFFGPGTRLTVL.

The genes are TRBV4-2 and TRBJ2-5, with TRBD1 identical over 8 bases. Germline values: CDR1 LGHNA, CDR2 YNFKEQ. This CDR3 has 17 amino acids. The junction had 7 bases not matched to a gene; V was cut back by 0 bases and J by 1 base. CDR3 bases: TGTGCCAGCAGCCAAGAAGGAGGACAGGGACCCCAAGAGACCCAGTACTTC. Translation: CASSQEGGQGPQETQYF.

This clone was recorded only once. V usage is TRBV7-9 and J usage is TRBJ2-7, with 8 bases lining up with TRBD2. CDR3 length equals 14 residues. CDR1 is SEHNR and CDR2 is FQNEAQ in the germline V gene (reference sequence). Germline trimming cut 7 bases from V and 5 bases from J; bases unmatched to any gene: 10. DNA of the CDR3: TGTGCCAGCAACTGGGGCGGGGGGAGCGACGAGCAGTACTTC. Translated, it gives CASNWGGGSDEQYF.

This sequence joins TRBV5-4 and TRBJ2-1, with D hard to call. This CDR3 has 14 residues. V was trimmed by 0 bases and J by 6 bases, leaving 10 bases between them. In germline, CDR1 is SGHNT, CDR2 YYREEE (reference sequence). The CDR3 region has the DNA TGTGCCAGCAGCTTGGTGGGTATAGCCAATGAGCAGTTCTTC. Protein sequence: CASSLVGIANEQFF. Together with reference TRBV5-4 and TRBJ2-1, the CDR3 gives the full variable domain: ETGVTQSPTHLIKTRGQQVTLRCSSQSGHNTVSWYQQALGQGPQFIFQYYREEENGRGNFPPRFSGLQFPNYSSELNVNALELDDSALYLCASSLVGIANEQFFGPGTRLTVL.

V usage is TRBV7-2 and J usage is TRBJ1-5; D gene ambiguous. The CDR3 length is 14 residues. Germline-derived CDR1 and CDR2 are SGHTA and FQGNSA. V was pared by 6 bases and J by 1 base, with 10 bases between. CDR3 nucleotide sequence: TGTGCCAGCAGTAACTGGGTCAGCAATCAGCCCCAGCATTTT. Its translation: CASSNWVSNQPQHF.

The rearrangement links TRBV7-6 to TRBJ2-3, with D perhaps TRBD2 (5 bases). Germline V gene sequence: CDR1 SGHVS, CDR2 FNYEAQ. The CDR3 totals 12 residues. V lost 3 bases, J lost 6 bases, and 7 bases lay in between. CDR3 amino acids: CASSLEADTQYF. The CDR3, as DNA: TGTGCCAGCAGCTTGGAGGCCGATACGCAGTATTTT.

This chain links TRBV27 with TRBJ2-3, with a tentative D call TRBD2 (6 bases). Germline V gene sequence: CDR1 MNHEY, CDR2 SMNVEV (reference sequence). The germline V and J ends were trimmed by 5 bases and 5 bases, with 20 bases remaining between them. There are 16 residues in the CDR3. The CDR3 here is CASSPLGGTGVDTQYF. The DNA of the CDR3 is TGTGCCAGCAGTCCTTTGGGGGGAACCGGGGTAGATACGCAGTATTTT.

The J gene is TRBJ2-7, the V gene TRBV14; 11 nucleotides line up with TRBD2. The J segment lost 4 bases and the V segment lost 0 bases, leaving 2 bases of the junction unmatched. This CDR3 is built from 15 residues. Germline V lookup: CDR1 SGHDN, CDR2 FVKESK. In DNA form, the CDR3 reads TGTGCCAGCAGCCAAGAGACTAGCGGGGTGTACGAGCAGTACTTC. This translates into CASSQETSGVYEQYF.

This clone was counted once. This chain connects TRBV4-3 to TRBJ2-7; tentatively, D is TRBD1 (5 bases). Trimming took 0 bases from V and 4 from J, leaving 13 bases between them. This CDR3 comprises 15 residues. Germline V gene sequence: CDR1 LGHNA, CDR2 YSLEER. The CDR3 reads CASSQDRGIFYEQYF. CDR3 in DNA: TGCGCCAGCAGCCAAGATAGGGGTATCTTTTACGAGCAGTACTTC.

The chain employs TRBV9 and TRBJ2-7, with 7 bases aligning to TRBD1. This CDR3 has 14 residues. Unmatched junction bases numbered 7, after V lost 4 bases and J lost 3 bases. The V gene's germline CDR1 is SGDLS and CDR2 YYNGEE. Here the CDR3 DNA reads TGTGCCAGCAGCCAGGACAGGTTTGACTACGAGCAGTACTTC. This translates into CASSQDRFDYEQYF. Full variable domain (rest looked up from reference TRBV9 and TRBJ2-7): DSGVTQTPKHLITATGQRVTLRCSPRSGDLSVYWYQQSLDQGLQFLIQYYNGEERAKGNILERFSAQQFPDLHSELNLSSLELGDSALYFCASSQDRFDYEQYFGPGTRLTVT.

The chain combines TRBV18 with TRBJ2-5; 8 bases are a match to TRBD1. The V gene end was trimmed by 0 bases and the J gene end by 2 bases; junction bases not matched to a gene: 8. The CDR3 is 17 amino acids. CDR1 KGHSH and CDR2 LQKENI come from the germline V gene. CDR3 amino acids: CASSPPSDRGSQETQYF. For the CDR3, the DNA is TGTGCCAGCTCACCACCGTCCGACAGGGGCTCGCAAGAGACCCAGTACTTC.

J is TRBJ1-2 and V is TRBV6-5; TRBD1 matches 9 bases. The germline gives CDR1 MNHEY, CDR2 SVGAGI. The J segment lost 3 bases and the V segment lost 4 bases, leaving 6 bases of the junction unmatched. This CDR3 is 15 amino acids long. CDR3 amino acids: CASSFTGGADYGYTF. CDR3 nucleotide sequence: TGTGCCAGCAGTTTTACAGGGGGCGCGGACTATGGCTACACCTTC.

This clone is a singleton in its sample. V usage is TRBV2 and J usage is TRBJ2-1; D ambiguous. V lost 2 bases, J lost 8 bases, and 16 bases lay in between. The length of the CDR3 is 15 residues. CDR1 SNHLY and CDR2 FYNNEI come from the germline V gene. CDR3 sequence: CASSEFGRLADEQFF. The CDR3 DNA is TGTGCCAGCAGTGAATTTGGCAGACTGGCGGATGAGCAGTTCTTC.

This clone was observed once. V usage is TRBV19 and J usage is TRBJ2-3; 7 positions match TRBD2. CDR1 and CDR2 from the germline V gene are LNHDA and SQIVND (reference sequence). There are 14 residues in the CDR3. V lost 5 bases and J lost 0; bases outside the gene matches: 2. The CDR3 protein is CASSLAASTDTQYF. The CDR3 coding sequence is TGTGCCAGTAGTCTAGCGGCTAGCACAGATACGCAGTATTTT.